This record looks at one TCR beta chain sequence and its context. From genomic DNA, TCR beta CDR3 was amplified by two-round multiplex PCR. Primers specific to each TRBV and TRBJ gene were used in first-round PCR. From the multiplex PCR reads, TCRdb called clonotypes with MiXCR, one entry per CDR3 protein. The table includes roughly 17,000 distinct CDR3 sequences, roughly 40% detected once. The V gene's germline CDR1 is SNHLY and CDR2 FYNNEI. This CDR3 spans 13 amino acids. V was pared by 7 bases and J by 7 bases, with 2 bases of the junction left unmatched. Each of the patients had no lymph node involvement on CT and PET/CT and no prior chemotherapy, radiotherapy or other malignancies. This entry belongs to a study of prognosis after radiotherapy for stage I lung cancer. Background on the study: Stage I non-small cell lung cancer patients were enrolled in Nanjing, China. This enrollment took place between 2018 and 2019. No patient received concurrent therapy with stereotactic body radiotherapy.

This chain uses TRBV2 with TRBJ1-5, with 12 nucleotides matching TRBD1. The material sequenced was PBMCs, taken before or after stereotactic body radiation therapy (not recorded which). This clonotype was obtained from a donor aged 50 or older with non-small cell lung cancer. The CDR3 DNA reads as TGTGCCAGCAAGGGACAGGGGGCGCAGCCCCAGCATTTT. Translated, it gives CASKGQGAQPQHF.